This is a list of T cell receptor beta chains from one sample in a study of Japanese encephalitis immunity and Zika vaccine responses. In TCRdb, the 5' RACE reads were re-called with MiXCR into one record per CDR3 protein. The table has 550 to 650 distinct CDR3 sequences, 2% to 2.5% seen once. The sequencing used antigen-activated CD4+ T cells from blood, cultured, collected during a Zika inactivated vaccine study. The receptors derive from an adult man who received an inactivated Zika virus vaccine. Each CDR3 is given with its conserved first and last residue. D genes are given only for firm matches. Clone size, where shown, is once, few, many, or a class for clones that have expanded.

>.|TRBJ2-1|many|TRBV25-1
TGTGCCAGCAGTTTATATGAGCAGTTCTTC
CASSLYEQFF
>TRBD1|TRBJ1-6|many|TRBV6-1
TGTGCCAGCAGGGGATACGACAGGGAGTATTCACCCCTCCACTTT
CASRGYDREYSPLHF
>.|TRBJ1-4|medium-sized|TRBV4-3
TGCGCCAGCAGCCCCCCCGGCAGTAATGAAAAACTGTTTTTT
CASSPPGSNEKLFF
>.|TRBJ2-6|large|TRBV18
TGTGCCAGCTCACCACCCTCCAGTTCCCACTCTGGGGCCAACGTCCTGACTTTC
CASSPPSSSHSGANVLTF
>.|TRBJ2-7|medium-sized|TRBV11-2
TGTGCCAGCAGCTTAGGAGGGGGGCGAGTTTTCGAGCAGTACTTC
CASSLGGGRVFEQYF
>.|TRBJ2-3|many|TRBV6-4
TGTGCCAGCAGTGAAGGGCGTACAGATACGCAGTATTTT
CASSEGRTDTQYF
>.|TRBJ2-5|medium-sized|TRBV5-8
TGTGCCAGCAGCATGGAATTGGGGACCCAGTACTTC
CASSMELGTQYF
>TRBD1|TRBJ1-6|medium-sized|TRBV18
TGTGCCAGCTCAAGTACAGGGGGCGATTCACCCCTCCACTTT
CASSSTGGDSPLHF
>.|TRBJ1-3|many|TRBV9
TGTGCCAGCGGAGGGCTAGGGTCTGGAAACACCATATATTTT
CASGGLGSGNTIYF
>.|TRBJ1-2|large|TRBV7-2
TGTGCCAGCAGCTTAGAGACGGACTATGGCTACACCTTC
CASSLETDYGYTF
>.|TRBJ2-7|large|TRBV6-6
TGTGCCGGAGGGAGACAGACGAACGAGCAGTACTTC
CAGGRQTNEQYF
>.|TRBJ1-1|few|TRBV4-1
TGCGCCAGCAGCAGAGTGAGTGAGAACACTGAAGCTTTCTTT
CASSRVSENTEAFF
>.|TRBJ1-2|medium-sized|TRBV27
TGTGCCAGCAGTTTATCGGTAGGGCACTATGGCTACACCTTC
CASSLSVGHYGYTF
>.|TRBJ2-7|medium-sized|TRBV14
TGTGCCAGCAGCCAAGACAGCTACGAGCAGTACTTC
CASSQDSYEQYF
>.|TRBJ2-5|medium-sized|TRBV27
TGTGCCAGCAGTTTGAATTTCATAAGGCAAGAGACCCAGTACTTC
CASSLNFIRQETQYF
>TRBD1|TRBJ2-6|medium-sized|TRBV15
TGTGCCACCCGGGACAGGGGGCTTGGGGCCAACGTCCTGACTTTC
CATRDRGLGANVLTF
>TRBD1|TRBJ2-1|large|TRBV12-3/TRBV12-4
TGTGCCAGCAGTTCCGGGACAGACTACAATGAGCAGTTCTTC
CASSSGTDYNEQFF
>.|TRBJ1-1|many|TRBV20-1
TGCAGTGCTAGAGATCAATTCGGAGGGTCGAACACTGAAGCTTTCTTT
CSARDQFGGSNTEAFF
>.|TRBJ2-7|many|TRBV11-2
TGTGCCAGCAGCTTAGGACGAGGCCCACCCTACGAGCAGTACTTC
CASSLGRGPPYEQYF
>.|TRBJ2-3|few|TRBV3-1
TGTGCCAGCAGCTCCGGGACAGCGGGAGTTACGCAGTATTTT
CASSSGTAGVTQYF
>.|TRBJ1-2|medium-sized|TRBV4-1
TGCGCCAGCAGCCAAGTAAGACAGGCACACTATGGCTACACCTTC
CASSQVRQAHYGYTF
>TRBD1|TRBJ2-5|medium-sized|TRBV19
TGTGCCAGTAGTCTCAGCGGGACAGGGAGAGAGACCCAGTACTTC
CASSLSGTGRETQYF
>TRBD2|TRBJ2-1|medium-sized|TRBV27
TGTGCCAGCAGTCCTAGCGGGGGGTTCTCGAATGAGCAGTTCTTC
CASSPSGGFSNEQFF
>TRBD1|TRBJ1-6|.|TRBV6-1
TGTGCCAGCAGCCCACAGGGGAGGTTAGAATCACCCCTCCACTTT
CASSPQGRLESPLHF
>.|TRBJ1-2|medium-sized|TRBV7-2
TGTGCCAGCAGCCCGACAGCCCTTGCGGCTGATGGCTACACCTTC
CASSPTALAADGYTF
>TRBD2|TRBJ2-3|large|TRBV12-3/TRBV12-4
TGTGCCAGCAGTTCCGGGACTAAGGGTACGCAGTATTTT
CASSSGTKGTQYF
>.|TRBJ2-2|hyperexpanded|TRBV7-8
TGTGCCAGCAGGCACCGAAGCGGGTCGAACACCGGGGAGCTGTTTTTT
CASRHRSGSNTGELFF
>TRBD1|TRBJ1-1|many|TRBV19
TGTGCCAGTACAGAGACAGGGGGTACTGAAGCTTTCTTT
CASTETGGTEAFF
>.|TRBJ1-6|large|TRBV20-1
TGCAGTGCGCCTGTGAACTATAATTCACCCCTCCACTTT
CSAPVNYNSPLHF
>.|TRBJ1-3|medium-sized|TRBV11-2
TGTGCCAGCAGCTCGGGTAGCTCTGGAAACACCATATATTTT
CASSSGSSGNTIYF
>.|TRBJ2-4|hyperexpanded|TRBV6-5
TGTGCCAGCAGTTCCGGCAGGGGAGGCAAAAACATTCAGTACTTC
CASSSGRGGKNIQYF
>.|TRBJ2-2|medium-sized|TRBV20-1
TGCAGTGCTACCCCGACCCGGGACGCCCTCCCCGGGGAGCTGTTTTTT
CSATPTRDALPGELFF